This T cell receptor beta chain was obtained from a study of blood T cell repertoires in COVID-19. Some clones are missing from TCRdb's copy, which holds only in-frame ones; the method was immunoSEQ multiplex PCR. The sample lists 45,000 or so clones; approximately 79% were seen once. Specimen: peripheral blood. This TCR derives from a human donor in a cohort sampled during active COVID-19.

CDR3 protein: CASSQGPGQDNYGYTF. Here the CDR3 DNA reads TGTGCCAGCAGCCAAGGACCGGGACAAGATAACTATGGCTACACCTTC. The chain has TRBV28 and TRBJ1-2, with D perhaps TRBD1 (6 bases). V was shortened by 6 bases and J by 1 base, with 18 bases between the two germline ends. The germline V gene encodes CDR1 MDHEN and CDR2 SYDVKM. This CDR3 region has 16 residues.